This T cell receptor (beta chain) was identified during a study of shared clonotypes between healthy human individuals. It was at deep level that the assay was run. TCRdb's table, derived via immunoSEQ multiplex PCR, lists solely in-frame clones and lacks some. The data contain some 490,000 clones, 65% to 85% of them seen just once; the ten biggest clones take up about 12%. The germline gives CDR1 GTSNPN, CDR2 SVGIG (reference sequence). The length of the CDR3 is 15 residues. Trimming cost V 1 base and J 3 bases; bases outside gene matches: 7. Each of the donors was a healthy adult who was HIV-negative and had not had a recent acute infection or vaccination.

The chain employs TRBV30 and TRBJ2-3; 7 positions agree with TRBD2. Sequencing input: PBMCs. This TCR was sampled from a woman in her thirties or forties in good health. Some clones in this sample may be carry-over from other donors' samples. CDR3 in DNA: TGTGCCTGGAGTGACCTAGCGGAACTTACAGATACGCAGTATTTT. It specifies CAWSDLAELTDTQYF.